Presented here are 5 T cell receptor beta chains from one specimen sequenced in a study of OX40 agonist ivuxolimab in advanced cancers. Using immunoSEQ multiplex PCR, the repertoire was profiled, and TCRdb retains in-frame clones only, with some absent. The repertoire consists of 41,000 or so clones, with about 87% occurring once and the leading ten covering 3.6%. Sequencing used CD4+ or CD8+ T cells sorted from blood, obtained in a trial of the OX40 agonist ivuxolimab. The receptors here all came from an adult with an advanced solid tumor such as melanoma, head and neck, liver or kidney cancer.

The rearrangement uses TRBV7-9 and TRBJ2-5; D is ambiguous. The CDR3 runs 16 residues. The V gene's germline CDR1 is SEHNR and CDR2 FQNEAQ (reference sequence). Trimming left V 2 bases short and J 5 bases short, with 18 bases between. In DNA form, the CDR3 reads TGTGCCAGCAGCTTAATAGGTCAATCGTTTGGGGAGACCCAGTACTTC. Its protein product is CASSLIGQSFGETQYF.

This chain joins TRBV9 and TRBJ1-2; D uncertain. The CDR3 has 15 residues. Germline V gene lookup returns CDR1 SGDLS and CDR2 YYNGEE. Trimming cost V 2 bases and J 4 bases, with 15 bases left between them. The CDR3 DNA sequence: TGTGCCAGCAGCGTCTCCATAGGATCAGCCTATGGCTACACCTTC. Its protein is CASSVSIGSAYGYTF.

V is TRBV6-1 and J is TRBJ2-1, with 9 bases aligning to TRBD2. Germline V gene data show CDR1 as MNHNS and CDR2 as SASEGT. After removal of 5 bases from V and 10 bases from J, the junction contained 9 bases not matched to a gene. This CDR3 has 14 residues. The CDR3 loop is CASSYSGSIFEQFF. The CDR3 DNA reads TGTGCCAGCAGTTATAGCGGGAGTATATTCGAGCAGTTCTTC.

The chain joins TRBV7-3 to TRBJ1-2; maybe TRBD1 (5 bases). Germline assignment: CDR1 SGHTA and CDR2 FQGTGA. CDR3 length equals 15 residues. Trimming left V 1 base short and J 5 bases short, with 14 bases between. The CDR3 DNA sequence: TGTGCCAGCAGCTTAAGGGCAGGGACGGAGTATGGCTACACCTTC. Translation gives CASSLRAGTEYGYTF. Looking up the rest from reference TRBV7-3 and TRBJ1-2 gives the full variable domain: GAGVSQTPSNKVTEKGKYVELRCDPISGHTALYWYRQSLGQGPEFLIYFQGTGAADDSGLPNDRFFAVRPEGSVSTLKIQRTERGDSAVYLCASSLRAGTEYGYTFGSGTRLTVV.

The table lists this clone with a few counts. V usage is TRBV15 and J usage is TRBJ2-2, with D possibly TRBD2 on 7 matching bases. The V gene lost 0 bases and the J gene lost 6 bases, with 11 bases spanning the gap. This CDR3 spans 15 amino acids. In germline, CDR1 is LNHNV, CDR2 YYDKDF (reference sequence). The CDR3 coding sequence is TGTGCCACCAGCAGAGATCGCGGGGGCGCCGGGGAGCTGTTTTTT. Its translation: CATSRDRGGAGELFF.